Following are 28 T cell receptor beta chains from one sample sequenced in a study of OX40 agonist ivuxolimab in advanced cancers. Clones were sequenced by immunoSEQ multiplex PCR, and TCRdb holds only the in-frame ones, with some missing. This repertoire shows tens of thousands of clones, 91% found once; its top ten account for around a sixth. This sample comprised CD4+ or CD8+ T cells sorted from blood, obtained in a trial of the OX40 agonist ivuxolimab. The receptors originated from an adult with an advanced solid tumor such as melanoma, head and neck, liver or kidney cancer.

This rearrangement joins TRBV7-2 to TRBJ2-7; D not resolved. Per germline, CDR1 SGHTA and CDR2 FQGNSA. Trimming removed 5 bases at V and 2 bases at J, with 7 bases between. This CDR3 is built from 12 residues. The CDR3 region has the DNA TGTGCCAGCAGCGCCGTCGCCTACGAGCAGTACTTC. It is translated as CASSAVAYEQYF. Drawing the rest from reference TRBV7-2 and TRBJ2-7, the complete variable domain is GAGVSQSPSNKVTEKGKDVELRCDPISGHTALYWYRQSLGQGLEFLIYFQGNSAPDKSGLPSDRFSAERTGGSVSTLTIQRTQQEDSAVYLCASSAVAYEQYFGPGTRLTVT.

The genes are TRBV27 and TRBJ2-5, with D unresolved. Germline loops: CDR1 MNHEY, CDR2 SMNVEV (reference sequence). CDR3 length: 13 amino acids. V lost 4 bases, J lost 4 bases, and 10 bases lay in between. Written as DNA, the CDR3 is TGTGCCAGCAGTTGGGTCTTTGGAGAGACCCAGTACTTC. This codes for CASSWVFGETQYF.

The chain links TRBV21-1 to TRBJ1-2; the table's TRBD1 call for D was not verified on the DNA. TRBV21-1 counts as a pseudogene. CDR3 length: 17 residues. CDR3 nucleotides: TGTGCCAGCAGCAAAGTACATTCAGGGGGCCGGGACTATGGCTACACCTTC. The encoded protein is CASSKVHSGGRDYGYTF.

This clone was observed a single time. The chain joins TRBV9 to TRBJ1-5, with D hard to call. CDR1 is SGDLS and CDR2 is YYNGEE in the germline V gene. With 3 bases removed from V and 2 bases from J, the gap between germline ends came to 6 bases. The CDR3 has 13 amino acids. The CDR3 region has the DNA TGTGCCAGCAGCGAAGGCGGCAATCAGCCCCAGCATTTT. It codes for CASSEGGNQPQHF.

The chain has TRBV29-1 and TRBJ2-7, with TRBD2 identical over 11 bases. In germline, CDR1 is SQVTM, CDR2 ANQGSEA. J lost 3 bases, V lost 0 bases, and 4 bases had no gene match. The CDR3 sequence is 15 residues long. CDR3: CSVEEPSGGNYEQYF. Here the CDR3 DNA reads TGCAGCGTTGAAGAGCCTAGCGGGGGGAACTACGAGCAGTACTTC.

The chain uses TRBV5-4 and TRBJ2-1; 13 positions agree with TRBD2. Germline assignment: CDR1 SGHNT and CDR2 YYREEE (reference sequence). This CDR3 spans 17 amino acids. The junction had 5 bases not matched to a gene; V was cut back by 0 bases and J by 5 bases. In DNA form, the CDR3 reads TGTGCCAGCAGCTTGGGACTAGCGGGGGGAAACAACAATGAGCAGTTCTTC. This translates into CASSLGLAGGNNNEQFF.

CDR3 loop: CASSSTSDTETQYF. CDR3 in DNA: TGTGCCAGCAGCTCGACTAGCGATACGGAGACCCAGTACTTC. The J gene is TRBJ2-5, the V gene TRBV11-2; 8 positions match TRBD2. The CDR3 is 14 amino acids. V shed 4 bases and J 5 bases; nucleotides not matched to a gene: 6. Germline CDR1 is SGHAT and CDR2 is FQNNGV.

In this sample, this clone turned up once. The rearrangement joins TRBV15 to TRBJ1-2; no clear D. Trimming took off 3 bases at V and 6 bases at J, with 17 bases between the two ends. The CDR3 totals 15 residues. CDR1 and CDR2 from the germline V gene are LNHNV and YYDKDF (reference sequence). CDR3: CATSSPGEVGNGYTF. As DNA, the CDR3 is TGTGCCACCAGCAGCCCCGGGGAGGTCGGAAATGGCTACACCTTC.

The rearrangement links TRBV28 to TRBJ1-6; D might be TRBD1 (6 bases). Trimming stripped 6 bases from V and 12 bases from J, with 12 bases between. CDR1 and CDR2 from the germline V gene are MDHEN and SYDVKM. The CDR3 spans 12 residues. The CDR3 region has the DNA TGTGCCAGCAGCCCGCCCAGGGGACCCCTCCACTTT. Translated, it gives CASSPPRGPLHF.

The chain joins TRBV5-8 to TRBJ1-4; 8 positions match TRBD1. The length of the CDR3 is 15 residues. CDR1 and CDR2 from the germline V gene are SGHTS and YDEGEE. With V trimmed by 4 bases and J by 7 bases, 9 bases remained unmatched. The CDR3 bases are TGTGCCAGCAGCCTGTCGACAGGGGCGGGTGAAAAACTGTTTTTT. This encodes CASSLSTGAGEKLFF.

The chain is built from TRBV29-1 and TRBJ1-1; no firm D call. The CDR3 loop spans 13 amino acids. V was shortened by 3 bases and J by 3 bases, with 11 bases between the two germline ends. The germline gives CDR1 SQVTM, CDR2 ANQGSEA. CDR3 in amino acids: CSVDWRVDTEAFF. The CDR3 DNA is TGCAGCGTTGACTGGAGGGTTGACACTGAAGCTTTCTTT.

The chain recombines TRBV6-5 with TRBJ1-5; a weak D match, TRBD1 (6 bases). The CDR3 is 15 residues long. Trimming left V 7 bases short and J 2 bases short, with 15 bases between. CDR1 is MNHEY and CDR2 is SVGAGI in the germline V gene. CDR3 protein: CASTPGVGGNQPQHF. DNA of the CDR3: TGTGCCAGCACTCCAGGGGTGGGTGGCAATCAGCCCCAGCATTTT.

The J gene is TRBJ2-2, the V gene TRBV27, with TRBD2 as a possible D gene (6 bases). With 3 bases removed from V and 5 bases from J, the gap between germline ends came to 13 bases. Germline loops: CDR1 MNHEY, CDR2 SMNVEV (reference sequence). CDR3 length equals 15 residues. This chain's CDR3 is CASSFLADLTGELFF. The CDR3 DNA sequence: TGTGCCAGCAGTTTTTTAGCGGATCTAACCGGGGAGCTGTTTTTT.

The gene calls are TRBV7-3 and TRBJ2-1; 7 bases agree with TRBD2. Germline-derived CDR1 and CDR2 are SGHTA and FQGTGA. CDR3 length: 14 amino acids. The ends lost 5 bases at V and 2 bases at J; junction bases unmatched: 3. The CDR3 DNA follows: TGTGCCAGCAGCATACGGGGGGCCTACAATGAGCAGTTCTTC. Translation gives CASSIRGAYNEQFF.

The CDR3 nucleotides read TGTGCCAGCAGTCCCGGACTAGCGGGGGGCCGGTCCCCTAACAATGAGCAGTTCTTC. It is translated as CASSPGLAGGRSPNNEQFF. The chain couples TRBV27 to TRBJ2-1, with 14 positions matching TRBD2. The CDR3 is made up of 19 amino acids. Germline trimming cut 5 bases from V and 5 bases from J; bases unmatched to any gene: 14. The germline V gene encodes CDR1 MNHEY and CDR2 SMNVEV (reference sequence).

Only one count was recorded for this clone. The chain is built from TRBV7-8 and TRBJ2-1; D gene uncertain. Germline V gene sequence: CDR1 SGHVS, CDR2 FQNEAQ. CDR3 length: 13 residues. The V end lost 3 bases, the J end lost 6 bases, and 9 bases lay between the germline ends. The chain's CDR3 is CASSLSPGNEQFF. The CDR3 DNA is TGTGCCAGCAGCTTGTCTCCTGGCAATGAGCAGTTCTTC.

This clone was seen a few times. This chain links TRBV7-9 with TRBJ1-1; perhaps TRBD1 as D (6 bases). CDR3 length equals 12 residues. V was clipped by 5 bases and J by 11 bases, with 15 bases between them. CDR1 and CDR2 from the germline V gene are SEHNR and FQNEAQ (reference sequence). CDR3 in amino acids: CASSLAEGDAFF. The DNA of the CDR3 is TGTGCCAGCAGCCTTGCGGAGGGGGACGCTTTCTTT.

This rearrangement joins TRBV19 to TRBJ1-1, with TRBD1 identical over 7 bases. Per the germline V gene, CDR1 is LNHDA and CDR2 is SQIVND (reference sequence). This CDR3 contains 17 residues. Trimming took 6 bases from V and 6 from J; bases not matched to a gene: 19. CDR3 sequence: CASRGGGDRAAVAEAFF. The CDR3 region has the DNA TGTGCCAGTAGGGGTGGGGGCGACAGGGCGGCAGTTGCTGAAGCTTTCTTT.

The chain links TRBV6-5 to TRBJ1-6; the D is unclear. CDR1 and CDR2 (germline): MNHEY, SVGAGI. V was shortened by 0 bases and J by 12 bases, with 12 bases between the two germline ends. This CDR3 spans 14 amino acids. In DNA form, the CDR3 reads TGTGCCAGCAGTTACTCAGGCGGCTTCGGACCCCTCCACTTT. This encodes CASSYSGGFGPLHF.

The gene calls are TRBV29-1 and TRBJ2-7; TRBD1 is a possible D gene (6 bases). Trimming took 5 bases from V and 0 from J, leaving 17 bases between them. Germline CDR1 is SQVTM and CDR2 is ANQGSEA. The CDR3 runs to 15 residues. CDR3 residues: CSVQGGPENSYEQYF. Written as DNA, the CDR3 is TGCAGCGTTCAAGGGGGTCCCGAAAACTCCTACGAGCAGTACTTC.

Details on this clone: At one end the junction does not follow the germline gene, possibly because of a read error. The identical CDR3 is also encoded by other nucleotide sequences in the sample. The chain recombines TRBV10-1 with TRBJ2-3; a weak D match, TRBD1 (7 bases). Germline V CDR1 and CDR2: WNHNN, SYGVQD (reference sequence). The CDR3 runs to 16 residues. The CDR3 spells CASSEGASASTDTQYF. CDR3 in DNA: TGTGCCAGCAGTGAGGGGGCTAGCGCGAGCACAGATACGCAGTATTTT.

V and J are TRBV4-1 and TRBJ2-2, with TRBD2 matching 10 bases. This CDR3 has 17 residues. Looked up from germline, CDR1 is MGHRA and CDR2 is YSYEKL. V trimming: 4 bases; J trimming: 1 base; junction bases outside the gene matches: 6. This CDR3 is CASSLAASGGNTGELFF. As DNA, the CDR3 is TGCGCCAGCAGCCTCGCCGCTAGCGGGGGGAACACCGGGGAGCTGTTTTTT.

The chain links TRBV15 to TRBJ2-7; tentatively, D is TRBD1 or TRBD2 (5 bases each). The germline gives CDR1 LNHNV, CDR2 YYDKDF (reference sequence). The CDR3 spans 14 residues. Trimming left V 5 bases short and J 2 bases short, with 13 bases between. The CDR3 DNA reads TGTGCCACCAGCCTACGGGACGGAACCTACGAGCAGTACTTC. Residues: CATSLRDGTYEQYF.

V usage is TRBV6-5 and J usage is TRBJ1-1; D not resolved. The germline V gene has CDR1 MNHEY and CDR2 SVGAGI. There are 13 residues in the CDR3. Trimming stripped 3 bases from V and 0 bases from J, with 5 bases between. Here the CDR3 DNA reads TGTGCCAGCAGTTATGGAATGAACACTGAAGCTTTCTTT. This translates into CASSYGMNTEAFF.

The table lists this clone with a count of one. This chain joins TRBV7-9 and TRBJ1-4; D remains unclear. Germline V gene sequence: CDR1 SEHNR, CDR2 FQNEAQ (reference sequence). The CDR3 runs to 13 residues. The V end was cut by 5 bases, the J end by 0 bases, with 4 bases between. As DNA, the CDR3 is TGTGCCAGCAGCCTTTCAACTAATGAAAAACTGTTTTTT. Protein product: CASSLSTNEKLFF.

Details on this clone: At one boundary the junction diverges from the germline segment, which might be a read error. V and J are TRBV5-4 and TRBJ1-1; no reliable D call. In germline, CDR1 is SGHNT, CDR2 YYREEE (reference sequence). CDR3 length: 13 amino acids. The DNA of the CDR3 is TGTGCCAGCAGTTTGGCAGACAACACTGAAGCTTTCTTT. Translation: CASSLADNTEAFF. The entire variable domain, with the rest obtained from reference TRBV5-4 and TRBJ1-1, is as follows: ETGVTQSPTHLIKTRGQQVTLRCSSQSGHNTVSWYQQALGQGPQFIFQYYREEENGRGNFPPRFSGLQFPNYSSELNVNALELDDSALYLCASSLADNTEAFFGQGTRLTVV.

The chain has TRBV12-2 and TRBJ2-3. TRBV12-2 is a listed pseudogene. The CDR3 is 16 residues long. The DNA of the CDR3 is TGTGCAAGTCGCTTAGGATTCGGGGGCCTCACAGATACGCAGTATTTT. Amino acid sequence: CASRLGFGGLTDTQYF.

The chain couples TRBV10-3 to TRBJ1-1; D uncertain. The CDR3 runs to 15 residues. V lost 2 bases to trimming and J lost 2 bases, with 12 bases between them. CDR1 is ENHRY, CDR2 SYGVKD, per germline. CDR3: CAISETPALNTEAFF. The CDR3 coding sequence is TGTGCCATCAGTGAGACGCCAGCTCTAAACACTGAAGCTTTCTTT.